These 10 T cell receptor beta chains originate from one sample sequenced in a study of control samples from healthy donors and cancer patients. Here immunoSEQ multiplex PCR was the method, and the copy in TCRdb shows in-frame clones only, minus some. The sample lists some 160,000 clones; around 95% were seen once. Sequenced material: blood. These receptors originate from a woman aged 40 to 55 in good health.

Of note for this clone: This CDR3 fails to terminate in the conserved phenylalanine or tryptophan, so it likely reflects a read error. The CDR3 DNA is TGTGCCAGTAGTTTACGGGACACTCAGTCCTATAATTCACCCCTCCACCTT. This codes for CASSLRDTQSYNSPLHL. The chain has TRBV19 and TRBJ1-6; weak D call: TRBD1 (6 bases). Trimming took 5 bases from V and 1 from J, leaving 15 bases between them. Germline V gives CDR1 LNHDA, CDR2 SQIVND (reference sequence). CDR3 length: 17 amino acids.

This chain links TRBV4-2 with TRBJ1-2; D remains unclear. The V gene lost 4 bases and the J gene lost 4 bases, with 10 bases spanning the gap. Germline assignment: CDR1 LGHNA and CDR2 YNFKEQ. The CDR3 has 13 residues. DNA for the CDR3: TGTGCCAGCAGCCCCGAGAAATTCTATGGCTACACCTTC. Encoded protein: CASSPEKFYGYTF.

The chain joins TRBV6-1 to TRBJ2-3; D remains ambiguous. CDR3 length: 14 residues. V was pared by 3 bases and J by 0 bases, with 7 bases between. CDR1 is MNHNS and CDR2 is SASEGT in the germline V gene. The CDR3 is CASSDLYSTDTQYF. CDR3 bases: TGTGCCAGCAGTGATTTATACAGCACAGATACGCAGTATTTT.

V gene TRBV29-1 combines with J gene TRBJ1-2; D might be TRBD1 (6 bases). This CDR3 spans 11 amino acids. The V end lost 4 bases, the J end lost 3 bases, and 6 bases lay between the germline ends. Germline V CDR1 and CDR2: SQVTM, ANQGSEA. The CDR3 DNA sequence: TGCAGCGTTGGGACAGACTATGGCTACACCTTC. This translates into CSVGTDYGYTF.

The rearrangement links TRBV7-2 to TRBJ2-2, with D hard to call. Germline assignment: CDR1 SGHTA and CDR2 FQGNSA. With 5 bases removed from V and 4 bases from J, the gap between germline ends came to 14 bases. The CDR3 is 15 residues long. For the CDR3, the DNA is TGTGCCAGCAGCCCGCCGCGGCGGCCCACCGGGGAGCTGTTTTTT. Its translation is CASSPPRRPTGELFF. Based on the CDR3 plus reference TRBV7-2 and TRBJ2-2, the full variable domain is GAGVSQSPSNKVTEKGKDVELRCDPISGHTALYWYRQSLGQGLEFLIYFQGNSAPDKSGLPSDRFSAERTGGSVSTLTIQRTQQEDSAVYLCASSPPRRPTGELFFGEGSRLTVL.

The CDR3: CASRVGGQETQYF. CDR3 nucleotides: TGCGCCAGCAGGGTGGGAGGCCAAGAGACCCAGTACTTC. The V call is TRBV5-1, the J call TRBJ2-5; D is possibly TRBD2 (6 bases). CDR1 and CDR2 (germline): SGHRS, YFSETQ. Trimming took 5 bases from V and 1 from J, leaving 9 bases between them. CDR3 length: 13 amino acids.

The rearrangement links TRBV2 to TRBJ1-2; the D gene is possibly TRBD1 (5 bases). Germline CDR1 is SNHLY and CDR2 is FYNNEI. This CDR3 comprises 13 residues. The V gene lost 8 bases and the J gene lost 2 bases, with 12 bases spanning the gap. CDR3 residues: CASGGRQNYGYTF. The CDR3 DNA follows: TGTGCCAGCGGAGGGCGACAGAACTATGGCTACACCTTC.

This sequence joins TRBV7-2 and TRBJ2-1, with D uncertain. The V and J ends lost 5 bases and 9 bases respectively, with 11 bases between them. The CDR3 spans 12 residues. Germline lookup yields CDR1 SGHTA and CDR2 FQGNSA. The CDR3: CASSPARVEQFF. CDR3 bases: TGTGCCAGCAGCCCGGCACGGGTTGAGCAGTTCTTC.

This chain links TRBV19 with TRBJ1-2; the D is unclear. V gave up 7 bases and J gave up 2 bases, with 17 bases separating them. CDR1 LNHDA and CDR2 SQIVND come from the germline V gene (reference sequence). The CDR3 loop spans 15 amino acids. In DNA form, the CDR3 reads TGTGCCAGTACCCCTAGGCGTCGAGGGAACTATGGCTACACCTTC. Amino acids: CASTPRRRGNYGYTF.

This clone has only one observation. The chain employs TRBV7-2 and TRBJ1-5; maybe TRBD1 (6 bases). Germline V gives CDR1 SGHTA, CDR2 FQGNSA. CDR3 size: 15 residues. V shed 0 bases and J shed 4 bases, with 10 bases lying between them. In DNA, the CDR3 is TGTGCCAGCAGCTTAGCAGGACAGCAGAATCAGCCCCAGCATTTT. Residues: CASSLAGQQNQPQHF.